These 2 T cell receptor beta chains were all obtained from the same sample, sequenced in a study of spatial heterogeneity in lung cancer. MiXCR was run by TCRdb on the 5' RACE reads, yielding one entry per CDR3 protein. The data show over 12,000 distinct CDR3 sequences, about 9.5% seen once. Time point in this sample: sample taken at primary tumor resection. Whole RNA, which was extracted from tumor, nontumor lung tissue or frozen PBMC, was sequenced without any cell sorting. The sequencing used PBMCs, collected at surgery. The receptors come from a male donor with early-stage non-small cell lung cancer.

This clonotype appeared many times. The rearrangement joins TRBV7-9 to TRBJ2-3; D gene unclear. Trimming cost V 4 bases and J 0 bases, with 11 bases left between them. The CDR3 totals 15 residues. Germline V lookup: CDR1 SEHNR, CDR2 FQNEAQ (reference sequence). CDR3 DNA: TGTGCCAGCAGCTCAGGAGATACTAGCACAGATACGCAGTATTTT. Protein product: CASSSGDTSTDTQYF.

This clonotype was picked up many times. This CDR3 is CASSYTTSTDTQYF. Written as DNA, the CDR3 is TGTGCCAGCAGTTACACGACGAGCACAGATACGCAGTATTTT. The V and J genes are TRBV6-6 and TRBJ2-3; D not resolved. V was pared by 2 bases and J by 0 bases, with 6 bases between. Germline V gives CDR1 MNHNY, CDR2 SVGAGI (reference sequence). The CDR3 covers 14 residues.